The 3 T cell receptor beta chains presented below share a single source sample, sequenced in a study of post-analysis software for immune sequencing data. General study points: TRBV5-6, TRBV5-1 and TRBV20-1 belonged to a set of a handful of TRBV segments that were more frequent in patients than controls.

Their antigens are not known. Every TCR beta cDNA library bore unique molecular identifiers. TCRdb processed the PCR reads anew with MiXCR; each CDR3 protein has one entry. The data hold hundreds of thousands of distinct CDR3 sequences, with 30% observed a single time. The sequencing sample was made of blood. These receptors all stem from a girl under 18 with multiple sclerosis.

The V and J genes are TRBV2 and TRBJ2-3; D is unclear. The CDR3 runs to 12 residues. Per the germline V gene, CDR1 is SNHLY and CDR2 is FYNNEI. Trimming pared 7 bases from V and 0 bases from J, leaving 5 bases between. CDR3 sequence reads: CASISSTDTQYF. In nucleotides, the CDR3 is TGTGCCAGCATCAGTAGCACAGATACGCAGTATTTT.

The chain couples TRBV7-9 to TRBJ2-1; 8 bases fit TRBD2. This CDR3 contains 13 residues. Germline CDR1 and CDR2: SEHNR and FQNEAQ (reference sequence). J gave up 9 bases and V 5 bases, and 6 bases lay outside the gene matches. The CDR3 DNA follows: TGTGCCAGCAGCGGACTAGCTTCGGGTGAGCAGTTCTTC. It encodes CASSGLASGEQFF.

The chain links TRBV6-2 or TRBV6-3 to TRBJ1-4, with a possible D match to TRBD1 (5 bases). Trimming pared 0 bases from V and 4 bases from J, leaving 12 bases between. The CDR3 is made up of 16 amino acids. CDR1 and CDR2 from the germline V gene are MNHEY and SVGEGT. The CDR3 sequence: CASSYSGPAVNEKLFF. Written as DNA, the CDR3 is TGTGCCAGCAGTTACTCGGGGCCGGCGGTTAATGAAAAACTGTTTTTT.